This record looks at one TCR beta chain sequence and its context. The data derive from a study of metastatic and nonmetastatic thyroid tumors. Germline V CDR1 and CDR2: MGHRA, YSYEKL. This CDR3 spans 18 amino acids. After removal of 2 bases from V and 0 bases from J, the junction contained 9 bases not matched to a gene. MiXCR re-clonotyped the PCR reads for TCRdb. The table includes about 59,000 clones, roughly 15% detected once. Nobody among the patients had been given any treatment before thyroid surgery. The chain recombines TRBV4-1 with TRBJ2-7; TRBD2 matches 11 bases. Material: blood. The clonotype comes from a male donor with papillary thyroid cancer or a benign thyroid nodule (not recorded which). Some clones in this sample may be carry-over from other donors' samples. CDR3: CASSQTQTSGGLSYEQYF. In DNA form, the CDR3 reads TGCGCCAGCAGCCAAACCCAAACTAGCGGGGGACTCTCCTACGAGCAGTACTTC.